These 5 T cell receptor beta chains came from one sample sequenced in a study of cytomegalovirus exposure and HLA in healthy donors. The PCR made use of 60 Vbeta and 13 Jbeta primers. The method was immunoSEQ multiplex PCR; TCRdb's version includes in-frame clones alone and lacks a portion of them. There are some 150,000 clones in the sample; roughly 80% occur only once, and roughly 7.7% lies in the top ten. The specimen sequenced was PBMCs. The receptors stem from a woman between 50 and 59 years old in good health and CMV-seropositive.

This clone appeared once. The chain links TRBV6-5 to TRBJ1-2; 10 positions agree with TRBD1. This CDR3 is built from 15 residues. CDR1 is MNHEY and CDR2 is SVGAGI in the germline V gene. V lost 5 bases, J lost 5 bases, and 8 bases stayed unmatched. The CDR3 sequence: CASSPSGTGVYGYTF. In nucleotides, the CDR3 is TGTGCCAGCAGTCCTTCGGGGACAGGGGTATATGGCTACACCTTC.

In nucleotides, the CDR3 is TGTGCCTGGAGCCCCTTCGGTGAAAAACTGTTTTTT. Protein: CAWSPFGEKLFF. V usage is TRBV30 and J usage is TRBJ1-4; D is unclear. This CDR3 spans 12 amino acids. Germline CDR1 reads GTSNPN; CDR2 reads SVGIG (reference sequence). V lost 3 bases, J lost 7 bases, and 9 bases lay in between.

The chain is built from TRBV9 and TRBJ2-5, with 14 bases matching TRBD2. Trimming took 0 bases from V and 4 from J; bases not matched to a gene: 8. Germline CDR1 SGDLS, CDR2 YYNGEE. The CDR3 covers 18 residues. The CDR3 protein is CASSVGVKGTSGGETQYF. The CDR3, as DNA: TGTGCCAGCAGCGTAGGAGTCAAGGGGACTAGCGGGGGAGAGACCCAGTACTTC.

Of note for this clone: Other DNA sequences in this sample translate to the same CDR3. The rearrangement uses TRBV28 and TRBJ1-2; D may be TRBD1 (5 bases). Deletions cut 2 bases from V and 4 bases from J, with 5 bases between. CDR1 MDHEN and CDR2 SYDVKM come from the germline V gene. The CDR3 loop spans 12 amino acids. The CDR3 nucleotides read TGTGCCAGCAGTTTAGGGGCCTATGGCTACACCTTC. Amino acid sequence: CASSLGAYGYTF.

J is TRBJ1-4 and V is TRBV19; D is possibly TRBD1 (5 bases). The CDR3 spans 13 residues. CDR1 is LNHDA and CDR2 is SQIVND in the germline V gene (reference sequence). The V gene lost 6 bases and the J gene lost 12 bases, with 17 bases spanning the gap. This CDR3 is CASRFTGGRELFF. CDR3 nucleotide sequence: TGTGCCAGTAGATTCACAGGCGGAAGGGAACTGTTTTTT.